The next 15 T cell receptor beta chains were all read from a single sample in a study of blood T cells in healthy people across ages. The authors ran a second PCR of roughly 7 to 11 cycles using a sample-barcoded 5' primer and a J-beta primer mix. In TCRdb, the 5' RACE reads were re-called with MiXCR into one record per CDR3 protein. This sample has approximately 800,000 distinct CDR3 sequences, with around a quarter found just once. These same data were also listed under a study on T cells of mothers and their children.

The sample was blood. These receptors were collected from a boy aged 5-17 years in good health.

This clonotype was counted only a few times. This sequence joins TRBV20-1 and TRBJ1-4, with 10 bases matching TRBD1. CDR1 DFQATT and CDR2 SNEGSKA come from the germline V gene (reference sequence). V shed 6 bases, J shed 6 bases, and the junction held 1 base outside the gene matches. The CDR3 has 12 amino acids. CDR3 sequence reads: CSADRGDEKLFF. CDR3 coding DNA: TGCAGTGCGGACAGGGGGGATGAAAAACTGTTTTTT.

As DNA, the CDR3 is TGCAGCGTTGCCGACTCGCTATCAACTAATGAAAAACTGTTTTTT. The encoded protein is CSVADSLSTNEKLFF. The chain employs TRBV29-1 and TRBJ1-4; unclear D gene. The CDR3 contains 15 residues. Germline V gene lookup returns CDR1 SQVTM and CDR2 ANQGSEA. Trimming shortened V by 4 bases and J by 0 bases, and 12 bases separated the two germline ends.

This chain links TRBV18 with TRBJ2-1; D not certain. Germline V lookup: CDR1 KGHSH, CDR2 LQKENI. This CDR3 contains 13 residues. Trimming took off 2 bases at V and 7 bases at J, with 9 bases between the two ends. The CDR3 DNA sequence: TGTGCCAGCTCACCAATAGCTGTTAATGAGCAGTTCTTC. Residues: CASSPIAVNEQFF.

This clonotype showed up just a few times. The rearrangement joins TRBV24-1 to TRBJ2-3; D is tentatively TRBD1 or TRBD2 (5 bases each). Per the germline V gene, CDR1 is KGHDR and CDR2 is SFDVKD. Trimming took off 4 bases at V and 2 bases at J, with 15 bases between the two ends. CDR3 length equals 16 residues. CDR3 residues: CATSDPPGTLTDTQYF. CDR3 nucleotide sequence: TGTGCCACCAGTGACCCTCCCGGGACGCTCACAGATACGCAGTATTTT.

This clonotype has just a few counts. The genes are TRBV19 and TRBJ2-3; D is possibly TRBD2 (6 bases). The CDR3 is 17 residues long. The germline V gene has CDR1 LNHDA and CDR2 SQIVND (reference sequence). The V end was cut by 4 bases, the J end by 1 base, with 18 bases between. CDR3 DNA: TGTGCCAGTAGTAGGGGGGACGGTCTCTTGGGCACAGATACGCAGTATTTT. Translation gives CASSRGDGLLGTDTQYF. The whole variable domain, filled in from reference TRBV19 and TRBJ2-3, reads DGGITQSPKYLFRKEGQNVTLSCEQNLNHDAMYWYRQDPGQGLRLIYYSQIVNDFQKGDIAEGYSVSREKKESFPLTVTSAQKNPTAFYLCASSRGDGLLGTDTQYFGPGTRLTVL.

This clonotype was counted only a few times. The rearrangement uses TRBV14 and TRBJ2-5; D uncertain. Germline CDR1 SGHDN, CDR2 FVKESK. Trimming cost V 2 bases and J 3 bases, with 13 bases left between them. This CDR3 has 15 amino acids. In DNA form, the CDR3 reads TGTGCCAGCAGCCAATCTGAACTGACGGAAGAGACCCAGTACTTC. Its translation: CASSQSELTEETQYF.

Regarding this clonotype: A junction end diverges from the germline sequence, so it may reflect a read error. The CDR3 nucleotides read TGTGCCAGCAGTCCCCCGGGACAGGGGTCGAATGAGGAGTTCTTC. This sequence encodes CASSPPGQGSNEEFF. The gene calls are TRBV28 and TRBJ2-1; 10 nucleotides align to TRBD1. Germline CDR1 is MDHEN and CDR2 is SYDVKM. The length of the CDR3 is 15 residues.

This clonotype has a single count. The V and J genes are TRBV7-2 and TRBJ2-3; D possibly corresponds to TRBD2 (6 bases). The CDR3 is made up of 15 amino acids. V lost 5 bases and J lost 4, with 16 bases in between. Per the germline V gene, CDR1 is SGHTA and CDR2 is FQGNSA. CDR3 region: CASSLQHGSSDTQYF. Here the CDR3 DNA reads TGTGCCAGCAGCCTACAACACGGGAGTTCAGATACGCAGTATTTT.

This clonotype was found a few times. The V gene is TRBV9, the J gene TRBJ2-1; 9 nucleotides line up with TRBD2. There are 16 residues in the CDR3. CDR1 is SGDLS and CDR2 is YYNGEE in the germline V gene. The trim removed 2 bases at V and 0 bases at J, leaving 3 bases unmatched. As DNA, the CDR3 is TGTGCCAGCAGCGTTAGCGGGGGCAACTCCTACAATGAGCAGTTCTTC. Translated, it gives CASSVSGGNSYNEQFF.

The CDR3 nucleotides are TGTGCCAGCAGCTTAGACGCAGGGGCCGCCAATCAGCCCCAGCATTTT. Translated, it gives CASSLDAGAANQPQHF. The chain recombines TRBV7-9 with TRBJ1-5, with D possibly being TRBD1 (6 bases). Germline V CDR1 and CDR2: SEHNR, FQNEAQ (reference sequence). This CDR3 has 16 amino acids. Trimming took off 1 base at V and 3 bases at J, with 13 bases between the two ends.

In this sample, this clonotype turned up a few times. The chain is built from TRBV20-1 and TRBJ1-4; 9 nucleotides line up with TRBD1. The V gene end was trimmed by 5 bases and the J gene end by 7 bases; junction bases not matched to a gene: 8. The CDR3 sequence is 14 residues long. Germline CDR1 is DFQATT and CDR2 is SNEGSKA (reference sequence). CDR3 amino acids: CSAVIQGAGEKLFF. CDR3 nucleotides: TGCAGTGCTGTAATACAGGGGGCAGGTGAAAAACTGTTTTTT.

This clonotype was detected only a few times. CDR3 sequence reads: CASSQETGSLGELFF. In nucleotides, the CDR3 is TGCGCCAGCAGCCAAGAGACAGGGTCTTTAGGGGAGCTGTTTTTT. The V and J genes are TRBV4-3 and TRBJ2-2, with TRBD1 matching 7 bases. Germline CDR1 and CDR2: LGHNA and YSLEER. The ends lost 0 bases at V and 8 bases at J; junction bases unmatched: 6. The CDR3 runs to 15 residues.

This clonotype has just a few counts. The chain links TRBV6-2 or TRBV6-3 to TRBJ2-7; D uncertain. This CDR3 is 13 amino acids long. V lost 2 bases and J lost 6, with 11 bases in between. Germline CDR1 MNHEY, CDR2 SVGEGT. CDR3 amino acids: CASSYPGLSEQYF. DNA of the CDR3: TGTGCCAGCAGTTACCCGGGTCTGAGCGAGCAGTACTTC.

The sample holds a few counts of this clonotype. The chain is built from TRBV24-1 and TRBJ2-5; TRBD1 aligns across 12 bases. The J call could be wrong; TRBJ2-1 is a better fit for the DNA end. Germline lookup yields CDR1 KGHDR and CDR2 SFDVKD. The CDR3 has 16 residues. CDR3 DNA sequence: TGTGCCACCAGTGATTTGGGGACAGGGGGCGACAATGAGCAGTTCTTC. Translation gives CATSDLGTGGDNEQFF.

The chain couples TRBV6-2 or TRBV6-3 to TRBJ1-5, with D possibly TRBD1 on 6 matching bases. The CDR3 has 15 residues. Germline assignment: CDR1 MNHEY and CDR2 SVGEGT. V gave up 5 bases and J gave up 2 bases, with 13 bases separating them. The CDR3 is CASSPGDTGNQPQHF. The CDR3 bases are TGTGCCAGCAGTCCCGGGGACACAGGCAATCAGCCCCAGCATTTT.